The rows below give T cell receptor beta chains drawn from one sample of a study of long-term antiretroviral therapy in people with HIV. TCRdb keeps only in-frame clones here, not all; method: immunoSEQ multiplex PCR. The sample records some 17,000 clones, 79% being singletons. The sample in question was unsorted PBMCs, obtained at the start of antiretroviral therapy. These TCRs come from a young man with HIV. Each CDR3 is given with its conserved first and last residue. The D gene is left open where the match is weak. Size is stated for part of the rows, as once, few or many counts, or as a class when the clone is expanded.

>TRBD1|TRBV5-1|TRBJ1-2|-
CASSYGTGDYGYTF
TGCGCCAGCAGCTATGGGACAGGGGACTATGGCTACACCTTC
>-|TRBV5-1|TRBJ2-7|few
CASSANYEQYF
TGCGCCAGCAGCGCTAACTACGAGCAGTACTTC
>-|TRBV6-1|TRBJ2-1|-
CASSEARVISYNEQFF
TGTGCCAGCAGTGAAGCGCGGGTCATATCCTACAATGAGCAGTTCTTC
>TRBD2|TRBV15|TRBJ2-7|-
CATRLSGGHSYEQYF
TGTGCCACCAGGTTATCGGGAGGGCACTCCTACGAGCAGTACTTC
>-|TRBV9|TRBJ2-7|-
CASSVDTGARLYF
TGTGCCAGCAGCGTAGATACAGGAGCGCGGTTGTACTTC
>TRBD2|TRBV10-3|TRBJ2-5|-
CAISVGRGLQETQYF
TGTGCCATCAGTGTCGGGCGGGGGTTACAAGAGACCCAGTACTTC
>-|TRBV6-5|TRBJ1-4|once
CASSYSKGANEKLFF
TGTGCCAGCAGTTACTCGAAGGGGGCTAATGAAAAACTGTTTTTT
>-|TRBV7-2|TRBJ2-3|-
CASSPQSGATDTQYF
TGTGCCAGCAGCCCCCAATCCGGGGCCACAGATACGCAGTATTTT
>-|TRBV6-5|TRBJ2-2|-
CASSYRPGYATGELFF
TGTGCCAGCAGTTACCGCCCAGGGTACGCCACCGGGGAGCTGTTTTTT
>-|TRBV19|TRBJ1-1|-
CASSSSGYTEAFF
TGTGCCAGTAGCTCATCAGGATACACTGAAGCTTTCTTT
>-|TRBV9|TRBJ1-1|once
CASSVVVENTEAFF
TGTGCCAGCAGCGTAGTCGTAGAGAACACTGAAGCTTTCTTT
>-|TRBV30|TRBJ2-7|-
CAWSDEQSSYEQYF
TGTGCCTGGAGTGACGAGCAAAGCTCCTACGAGCAGTACTTC
>-|TRBV2|TRBJ1-1|-
CASNSTGRSAFF
TGTGCCAGCAACAGCACAGGGAGGTCAGCTTTCTTT
>TRBD1|TRBV7-6|TRBJ1-1|-
CASSYKGQGEAFF
TGTGCCAGCAGCTATAAGGGACAGGGTGAAGCTTTCTTT
>-|TRBV6-5|TRBJ1-2|-
CASSTGQRRNYGYTF
TGTGCCAGCAGCACCGGACAACGTCGTAACTATGGCTACACCTTC
>TRBD1|TRBV13|TRBJ2-7|-
CASSLWAGGFYEQYF
TGTGCCAGCAGCTTATGGGCAGGGGGCTTCTACGAGCAGTACTTC
>-|TRBV30|TRBJ2-3|-
CACKAASTDTQYF
TGTGCCTGTAAAGCGGCTAGCACAGATACGCAGTATTTT
>-|TRBV30|TRBJ1-1|-
CAWSVQGTEAFF
TGTGCCTGGAGTGTACAGGGCACTGAAGCTTTCTTT
>-|TRBV28|TRBJ1-4|-
CASSESDSPNEKLFF
TGTGCCAGCAGCGAAAGTGATTCTCCAAATGAAAAACTGTTTTTT
>-|TRBV2|TRBJ1-1|-
CASSLTGQAEAFF
TGTGCCAGCAGTCTCACAGGGCAGGCTGAAGCTTTCTTT
>-|TRBV20-1|TRBJ2-3|-
CSARYPDTQYF
TGCAGTGCCCGGTACCCAGATACGCAGTATTTT
>TRBD2|TRBV4-2|TRBJ2-1|-
CASSQNPGLADSSYNEQFF
TGTGCCAGCAGCCAAAACCCCGGACTAGCGGATAGCTCCTACAATGAGCAGTTCTTC
>-|TRBV28|TRBJ1-2|-
CASSPPRDFDYGYTF
TGTGCCAGCAGTCCTCCCAGGGATTTCGACTATGGCTACACCTTC
>-|TRBV2|TRBJ2-5|-
CASSEAYSLPKETQYF
TGTGCCAGCAGTGAAGCATACAGCCTTCCCAAAGAGACCCAGTACTTC
>-|TRBV6-6|TRBJ2-6|-
CASSYGQSGANVLTF
TGTGCCAGCAGTTACGGACAGTCTGGGGCCAACGTCCTGACTTTC
>-|TRBV5-4|TRBJ2-5|few
CASSTGDPGKETQYF
TGTGCCAGCAGCACGGGGGACCCAGGGAAGGAGACCCAGTACTTC
>-|TRBV2|TRBJ1-4|-
CASSDFRQSNEKLFF
TGTGCCAGCAGTGATTTTCGACAGAGTAATGAAAAACTGTTTTTT
>-|TRBV5-1|TRBJ1-1|-
CASSLVWNTEAFF
TGCGCCAGCAGCTTGGTTTGGAACACTGAAGCTTTCTTT
>TRBD2|TRBV6-1|TRBJ2-3|-
CASSGTSGGAIDTQYF
TGTGCCAGCAGTGGGACTAGCGGGGGGGCAATAGATACGCAGTATTTT